The 30 T cell receptor beta chains below were found in one sample sequenced in a study of T cells in Graves' hyperthyroidism and ophthalmopathy. The CDR3 regions of TCR beta were amplified from RNA transcripts. The HTBI set primed first-round TCR CDR3 RT-PCR. TCRdb re-analysed the multiplex PCR reads in MiXCR, keeping a single row per CDR3 protein. This table has roughly 580,000 distinct CDR3 sequences, over 11% appearing once. What was sequenced was blood. The receptors were gathered from a woman in her 30s with Graves' hyperthyroidism that later progressed to Graves' ophthalmopathy.

Comments on this clonotype: A much larger clone lies a single base off, so this may be a read error. The V call is TRBV11-2, the J call TRBJ2-2; 8 bases align to TRBD2. From germline, CDR1 is SGHAT and CDR2 FQNNGV. After removal of 5 bases from V and 5 bases from J, the junction contained 10 bases not matched to a gene. The CDR3 is 16 residues long. The CDR3 nucleotides read TGTGCCAGCAGCAGCGGGACTAGAGGGAGAACCGGGGAGCTGTTTTTT. Protein sequence: CASSSGTRGRTGELFF.

At least ten counts were recorded for this clonotype. The J gene is TRBJ1-5, the V gene TRBV12-3 or TRBV12-4; 9 bases agree with TRBD1. The CDR3 spans 14 residues. Trimming cost V 6 bases and J 4 bases; bases outside gene matches: 4. CDR3 in amino acids: CASSQGTGNQPQHF. CDR3 nucleotides: TGTGCCAGCAGCCAAGGGACAGGGAATCAGCCCCAGCATTTT.

This chain connects TRBV7-2 to TRBJ1-2, with D maybe TRBD1 (6 bases). Trimming shortened V by 1 base and J by 7 bases, and 16 bases separated the two germline ends. The CDR3 runs to 15 residues. From germline, CDR1 is SGHTA and CDR2 FQGNSA. The CDR3 reads CASSLVTQNRVGYTF. In DNA form, the CDR3 reads TGTGCCAGCAGCTTAGTTACCCAAAACAGGGTTGGCTACACCTTC.

This clonotype was seen at least ten times. V usage is TRBV27 and J usage is TRBJ2-3, with D perhaps TRBD1 (6 bases). The CDR3 consists of 15 residues. V dropped 3 bases and J dropped 3 bases, with 13 bases sitting between them. CDR1 and CDR2 (germline): MNHEY, SMNVEV (reference sequence). CDR3 residues: CASSFDSQGTDTQYF. The CDR3 bases are TGTGCCAGCAGTTTTGACTCTCAGGGGACAGATACGCAGTATTTT.

This clonotype was detected ten times or more. The V and J genes are TRBV19 and TRBJ1-5; tentatively, D is TRBD1 (5 bases). The CDR3 covers 13 residues. V was shortened by 2 bases and J by 6 bases, with 8 bases between the two germline ends. Germline lookup yields CDR1 LNHDA and CDR2 SQIVND (reference sequence). The CDR3 is CASSIWGGQPQHF. For the CDR3, the DNA is TGTGCCAGTAGTATATGGGGCGGTCAGCCCCAGCATTTT.

This clonotype has at least ten counts. The V and J genes are TRBV12-3 or TRBV12-4 and TRBJ1-2, with TRBD1 as a possible D gene (5 bases). Trimming stripped 7 bases from V and 6 bases from J, with 12 bases between. The CDR3 totals 12 residues. CDR3 region: CASTGRGDGYTF. The DNA for the CDR3 is TGTGCCAGCACTGGTCGGGGGGATGGCTACACCTTC.

This clonotype appeared many times. The chain is built from TRBV7-6 and TRBJ2-7, with D tentatively TRBD1 (7 bases). The V end was cut by 1 base, the J end by 2 bases, with 24 bases between. Germline V CDR1 and CDR2: SGHVS, FNYEAQ. The CDR3 totals 19 residues. CDR3 amino acids: CASSLEGGGGASRTYEQYF. As DNA, the CDR3 is TGTGCCAGCAGCTTAGAGGGTGGAGGGGGCGCCTCTAGAACCTACGAGCAGTACTTC.

This clonotype appeared many times. The chain carries TRBV7-2 and TRBJ1-6; 7 nucleotides align to TRBD1. This CDR3 comprises 14 residues. V dropped 5 bases and J dropped 7; count of bases not matched to a gene: 5. The germline V gene has CDR1 SGHTA and CDR2 FQGNSA. The CDR3 nucleotides read TGTGCCAGCAGCGTGGGGGACAGAAATTCACCCCTCCACTTT. Protein: CASSVGDRNSPLHF.

This clonotype was found many times. The V and J genes are TRBV12-3 or TRBV12-4 and TRBJ1-5; TRBD1 matches at 7 bases. The CDR3 is made up of 15 amino acids. The trim removed 5 bases at V and 7 bases at J, leaving 11 bases unmatched. CDR3 loop: CASSLWDAGGQPQHF. CDR3 coding DNA: TGTGCCAGCAGTCTGTGGGACGCAGGGGGACAGCCCCAGCATTTT.

On this clonotype itself: Given the absence of the conserved phenylalanine or tryptophan at the CDR3 end, a read error is likely. The CDR3 here is CASSLRLNYGYTL. The CDR3, as DNA: TGTGCCAGCAGCCTAAGACTTAACTATGGCTACACCCTC. The chain links TRBV11-1 to TRBJ1-2; no firm D call. V lost 5 bases, J lost 1 base, and 8 bases lay in between. The CDR3 has 13 residues. Germline V gene sequence: CDR1 SGHAT, CDR2 FQDESV (reference sequence).

This rearrangement joins TRBV9 to TRBJ2-3; D call uncertain. The CDR3 has 13 amino acids. V lost 3 bases and J 5 bases, leaving 10 bases between the germline ends. CDR1 SGDLS and CDR2 YYNGEE come from the germline V gene. CDR3 bases: TGTGCCAGCAGCGCCCTAATAGGAGATACGCAGTATTTT. The encoded protein is CASSALIGDTQYF.

This clonotype was found many times. This chain links TRBV2 with TRBJ2-7; a possible D gene is TRBD1 (5 bases). Trimming shortened V by 1 base and J by 6 bases, and 13 bases separated the two germline ends. Germline V gene lookup returns CDR1 SNHLY and CDR2 FYNNEI. The CDR3 has 14 residues. CDR3 amino acids: CASSEEDIQREQYF. As DNA, the CDR3 is TGTGCCAGCAGTGAAGAGGACATTCAACGCGAGCAGTACTTC.

About this clonotype itself: A much larger clone lies a single base off, so this may be a read error. This likely comes from a read error, as the CDR3 has no conserved phenylalanine or tryptophan at its end. The CDR3 region is CASSIKGQKETQYL. As DNA, the CDR3 is TGTGCCAGTAGTATAAAGGGACAGAAAGAGACCCAGTACCTC. V gene TRBV19 combines with J gene TRBJ2-5; TRBD1 agrees at 7 bases. With 2 bases clipped from V and 3 bases from J, the junction kept 3 bases outside the gene matches. Per germline, CDR1 LNHDA and CDR2 SQIVND (reference sequence). The CDR3 sequence is 14 residues long.

This rearrangement joins TRBV4-1 to TRBJ2-7; 11 nucleotides match TRBD2. Germline assignment: CDR1 MGHRA and CDR2 YSYEKL. The V gene end was trimmed by 4 bases and the J gene end by 3 bases; junction bases not matched to a gene: 14. The CDR3 is 18 residues long. The CDR3 spells CASSLETSGSFRNYEQYF. The CDR3, as DNA: TGCGCCAGCAGCCTCGAAACTAGCGGGAGTTTCAGAAACTACGAGCAGTACTTC.

A word on this clonotype: Given a much more abundant clone one base away, this may be a read error. The rearrangement joins TRBV27 to TRBJ2-7; a weak D match, TRBD2 (5 bases). Germline V gene lookup returns CDR1 MNHEY and CDR2 SMNVEV (reference sequence). There are 13 residues in the CDR3. The V gene lost 5 bases and the J gene lost 6 bases, with 14 bases spanning the gap. Here the CDR3 reads CASSLLTRSEQYF. The DNA for the CDR3 is TGTGCCAGCAGTCTCCTTACTAGGAGCGAGCAGTACTTC.

In its sample, this clonotype was seen many times. The rearrangement uses TRBV7-2 and TRBJ2-7; TRBD2 matches at 11 bases. V trimming: 3 bases; J trimming: 5 bases; junction bases outside the gene matches: 6. From germline, CDR1 is SGHTA and CDR2 FQGNSA. The CDR3 runs to 15 residues. The CDR3 DNA sequence: TGTGCCAGCAGCTTGGCTAGCGGGAGGCGCGACGAGCAGTACTTC. This translates into CASSLASGRRDEQYF. The entire variable domain, with the rest obtained from reference TRBV7-2 and TRBJ2-7, is as follows: GAGVSQSPSNKVTEKGKDVELRCDPISGHTALYWYRQSLGQGLEFLIYFQGNSAPDKSGLPSDRFSAERTGGSVSTLTIQRTQQEDSAVYLCASSLASGRRDEQYFGPGTRLTVT.

This clonotype occurred once. This sequence joins TRBV19 and TRBJ2-1; 7 bases map to TRBD2. Germline CDR1 LNHDA, CDR2 SQIVND (reference sequence). V shed 11 bases and J 4 bases; nucleotides not matched to a gene: 8. This CDR3 contains 13 residues. DNA of the CDR3: TGTGCCTGGTCTAGCGGCGCTTACAATGAGCAGTTCTTC. Amino acid sequence: CAWSSGAYNEQFF.

This clonotype was detected a few times. This rearrangement joins TRBV6-1 to TRBJ1-5; D ambiguous. This CDR3 is built from 11 residues. The germline V gene encodes CDR1 MNHNS and CDR2 SASEGT. The V end lost 8 bases, the J end lost 6 bases, and 8 bases lay between the germline ends. CDR3 in DNA: TGTGCCAGCGGTCCTACTCAGCCCCAGCATTTT. This encodes CASGPTQPQHF.

This clonotype was counted at least ten times. This chain's CDR3 is CSARSRDRGYEQYF. The CDR3 DNA reads TGCAGTGCTAGATCCCGGGACAGGGGCTACGAGCAGTACTTC. The chain links TRBV20-1 to TRBJ2-7, with 10 bases that match TRBD1. The CDR3 runs to 14 residues. Germline V gene lookup returns CDR1 DFQATT and CDR2 SNEGSKA (reference sequence). The V gene end was trimmed by 2 bases and the J gene end by 3 bases; junction bases not matched to a gene: 4.

This clonotype was picked up many times. The J gene is TRBJ2-1, the V gene TRBV11-3; 9 nucleotides align to TRBD2. The germline CDR1 and CDR2 sequences are SGHNT and YENEEA. The J segment lost 5 bases and the V segment lost 0 bases, leaving 14 bases of the junction unmatched. The CDR3 totals 19 residues. The CDR3 nucleotides are TGTGCCAGCAGCTTAGAGGGGGTGGGAAGTAGCGGGAGCAACAATGAGCAGTTCTTC. This gives the protein CASSLEGVGSSGSNNEQFF.

The V call is TRBV9, the J call TRBJ1-3; maybe TRBD1 (6 bases). This CDR3 has 15 amino acids. Germline V gene sequence: CDR1 SGDLS, CDR2 YYNGEE. V lost 2 bases, J lost 4 bases, and 13 bases lay in between. In nucleotides, the CDR3 is TGTGCCAGCAGCGTTACGGCAGGGGAAGGAAACACCATATATTTT. Its translation is CASSVTAGEGNTIYF.

This clonotype was seen at least ten times. This chain uses TRBV5-4 with TRBJ2-3; 9 nucleotides match TRBD2. The CDR3 covers 15 residues. CDR1 and CDR2 from the germline V gene are SGHNT and YYREEE (reference sequence). Trimming at V came to 1 base and at J to 3 bases, leaving 3 bases not matched to a gene. CDR3 coding DNA: TGTGCCAGCAGCTTGTTCACTAGCGGGACAGATACGCAGTATTTT. Protein product: CASSLFTSGTDTQYF.

This clonotype has only a few counts. This chain links TRBV18 with TRBJ2-7; a weak D match, TRBD1 (6 bases). Trimming stripped 2 bases from V and 9 bases from J, with 14 bases between. This CDR3 has 13 amino acids. Germline V gene lookup returns CDR1 KGHSH and CDR2 LQKENI. The CDR3 region is CASSPGGQSAQYF. The CDR3 bases are TGTGCCAGCTCACCAGGGGGACAATCGGCGCAGTACTTC.

The chain joins TRBV6-2 or TRBV6-3 to TRBJ2-3, with a possible D match to TRBD1 (5 bases). This CDR3 region has 13 residues. Germline-derived CDR1 and CDR2 are MNHEY and SVGEGT. The V end lost 5 bases, the J end lost 7 bases, and 13 bases lay between the germline ends. The CDR3 reads CASSPSPGHTQYF. The CDR3 nucleotides are TGTGCCAGCAGTCCCTCCCCAGGGCATACGCAGTATTTT.

This clonotype was recorded many times. J is TRBJ1-2 and V is TRBV28; D unclear. The CDR3 is 13 amino acids. CDR1 and CDR2 from the germline V gene are MDHEN and SYDVKM. Trimming stripped 7 bases from V and 3 bases from J, with 12 bases between. The CDR3 DNA reads TGTGCCAGCACCATTGGACGGTACTATGGCTACACCTTC. This sequence encodes CASTIGRYYGYTF.

There are many counts of this clonotype. The CDR3 region has the DNA TGTGCCTGGAGTGTAAAAACCCTAGCGGGAGGGCCTGGGAATGAGCAGTTCTTC. It encodes CAWSVKTLAGGPGNEQFF. This sequence joins TRBV30 and TRBJ2-1; 12 nucleotides agree with TRBD2. The CDR3 has 18 amino acids. Germline values: CDR1 GTSNPN, CDR2 SVGIG (reference sequence). V shed 0 bases, J shed 7 bases, and the junction held 13 bases outside the gene matches.

V is TRBV27 and J is TRBJ2-2; D is possibly TRBD1 (5 bases). CDR1 is MNHEY, CDR2 SMNVEV, per germline (reference sequence). CDR3 length: 18 amino acids. The V end was cut by 7 bases, the J end by 2 bases, with 23 bases between. Written as DNA, the CDR3 is TGTGCCAGCACCTTTAGGGGTAGGACACTGACTAACACCGGGGAGCTGTTTTTT. Residues: CASTFRGRTLTNTGELFF.

This clonotype was seen repeatedly, ten times or more. This chain links TRBV7-9 with TRBJ2-5; 9 bases match TRBD1. V shed 4 bases and J 4 bases; nucleotides not matched to a gene: 1. Germline values: CDR1 SEHNR, CDR2 FQNEAQ (reference sequence). This CDR3 spans 13 amino acids. CDR3 DNA: TGTGCCAGCAGCTCGGGACAGGGAGAGACCCAGTACTTC. Its translation: CASSSGQGETQYF.

About this clonotype: One junction end disagrees with the germline gene, perhaps due to a read error. V usage is TRBV18 and J usage is TRBJ1-1, with 8 nucleotides matching TRBD1. The CDR3 loop spans 13 amino acids. Germline V gives CDR1 KGHSH, CDR2 LQKENI. For the CDR3, the DNA is TGTACCAGCTCACGCGACAGGGGCACTGAAGCTTTCTTT. It encodes CTSSRDRGTEAFF.

This clonotype was seen repeatedly, ten times or more. CDR3: CASSERLTGPMNTEAFF. The CDR3 nucleotides read TGTGCCAGCAGTGAACGGCTTACGGGACCGATGAACACTGAAGCTTTCTTT. The chain is built from TRBV6-1 and TRBJ1-1; possible D gene TRBD1, 5 bases. Trimming took 2 bases from V and 0 from J, leaving 16 bases between them. The length of the CDR3 is 17 residues. Per germline, CDR1 MNHNS and CDR2 SASEGT.